A selection of T cell receptor beta chains follows, all from one sample in a study of neurological immune-mediated disorders. TCRdb analysed the 5' RACE reads with MiXCR anew, one entry per CDR3 protein. This table has about 71,000 distinct CDR3 sequences, roughly 13% appearing once. Material for sequencing was PBMCs. These receptors were taken from a female donor with HTLV-1-associated myelopathy (HAM/TSP). Each CDR3 is given with its conserved first and last residue. A D gene is named only where the DNA matches it firmly. Size tells how often a clone was seen (once, few, many) or the class of an expanded clone, and some rows leave it out.

clone_size j_call d_call v_call cdr3_nt cdr3_aa
many TRBJ2-6 TRBD1 TRBV5-1 TGCGCCAGCAGCCTACAGGGACAGGGGGTTACCAACGTCCTGACTTTC CASSLQGQGVTNVLTF
many TRBJ2-7 NA TRBV6-5 TGTGCCAGCAGTTACTCGAGGGGGGACATCTACGAGCAGTACTTC CASSYSRGDIYEQYF
many TRBJ2-1 TRBD1 TRBV5-6 TGTGCCAGCAGCCATTCCCGGGACAGGGGGCGTTCGTACAATGAGCAGTTCTTC CASSHSRDRGRSYNEQFF
many TRBJ2-2 TRBD2 TRBV7-7 TGTGCCAGCAGCTTTGGTAGCGGGAAGTCGAACACCGGGGAGCTGTTTTTT CASSFGSGKSNTGELFF
few TRBJ2-7 NA TRBV7-9 TGTGCCAGCAGCCCAAGTCTAGGAGAGCAGTACTTC CASSPSLGEQYF
many TRBJ2-7 NA TRBV5-1 TGCGCCAGCAGCTTGGGGGTCCCCGAGGGCGAGCAGTACTTC CASSLGVPEGEQYF
many TRBJ2-1 TRBD2 TRBV11-3 TGTGCCAGCAGCTTAGAGACCAGCGGGGGTCTCTCCTACAATGAGCAGTTCTTC CASSLETSGGLSYNEQFF
few TRBJ2-1 NA TRBV5-1 TGCGCCAGCAGCCTCAACCCGGCAAACTCCTACAATGAGCAGTTCTTC CASSLNPANSYNEQFF
many TRBJ2-1 TRBD2 TRBV5-1 TGCGCCAGCAGCTTCACCGGGGGGGCACTAGGTGAGCAGTTCTTC CASSFTGGALGEQFF
NA TRBJ2-5 TRBD2 TRBV6-5 TGTGCCAGCAGTTACTCGGATCTAGCGGGGGAGGGAGAGACCCTGTACTTC CASSYSDLAGEGETLYF
many TRBJ2-3 NA TRBV5-1 TGCGCCAGCAGCTTGAACTCCAACACAGATACGCAGTATTTT CASSLNSNTDTQYF
many TRBJ1-5 NA TRBV7-2 TGTGCCAGCAGCCCGCGACAGGTTGGTCAGCCCCAGCATTTT CASSPRQVGQPQHF
many TRBJ2-3 TRBD1 TRBV11-2 TGTGCCAGCAGCTCAGGCAGGGGGCTCGATAGGACAGATACGCAGTATTTT CASSSGRGLDRTDTQYF
many TRBJ2-1 NA TRBV7-9 TGTGCCAGCAGCTCCAGGGGAATGTTTGGGGATGAGCAGTTCTTC CASSSRGMFGDEQFF
many TRBJ2-1 NA TRBV7-2 TGTGCCAGCAGCCGAGTGGGGGGCAGGGTAATCGGGACGCACAATGAGCAGTTCTTC CASSRVGGRVIGTHNEQFF
many TRBJ2-1 NA TRBV5-8 TGTGCCAGCAGCTTGGAACCTAACAATGAGCAGTTCTTC CASSLEPNNEQFF
many TRBJ2-4 NA TRBV28 TGTGCCAGCAGTAGGTGGGAACAAGCCAAAAACATTCAGTACTTC CASSRWEQAKNIQYF
many TRBJ2-7 TRBD1 TRBV5-1 TGCGCCAGCAGCTTGACAGGGGGCTACGAGCAGTACTTC CASSLTGGYEQYF
NA TRBJ2-1 TRBD1 TRBV5-1 TGCGCCAGCAGCCGGGAGGGGGACAGGGGCTACAATGAGCAGTTCTTC CASSREGDRGYNEQFF
many TRBJ1-4 NA TRBV9 TGTGCCAGCAGCGTAGAAGGGTCTTCCTATGAAAAACTGTTTTTT CASSVEGSSYEKLFF
many TRBJ2-2 NA TRBV7-2 TGTGCCAGCAGCTTCACAGACACCGGGGAGCTGTTTTTT CASSFTDTGELFF
NA TRBJ2-1 TRBD2 TRBV4-1 TGCGCCAGCAGCCAACCCAGCGGGGGGGGGGTCAATGAGCAGTTCTTC CASSQPSGGGVNEQFF
many TRBJ2-7 NA TRBV7-9 TGTGCCAGCAGCTTAGCGGGGGGTCTCTCCTACGAGCAGTACTTC CASSLAGGLSYEQYF
many TRBJ2-2 NA TRBV10-3 TGTGCCATCCGCGCCAATCACGACACCGGGGAGCTGTTTTTT CAIRANHDTGELFF
many TRBJ1-2 NA TRBV5-1 TGCGCCAGCAGCTTGGGTGTCTCCAACTATGGCTACACCTTC CASSLGVSNYGYTF
NA TRBJ2-7 NA TRBV4-1 TGCGCCAGCAGCCAATTTCTAGGATCCTACGAGCAGTACTTC CASSQFLGSYEQYF
NA TRBJ2-2 NA TRBV4-2 TGTGCCAGCAGCCCTCAGGGACCAGACACCGGGGAGCTGTTTTTT CASSPQGPDTGELFF
many TRBJ2-7 TRBD1 TRBV28 TGTGCCAGCAGTATATACGGGACAGGACGCTCCTACGAGCAGTACTTC CASSIYGTGRSYEQYF
NA TRBJ1-6 TRBD1 TRBV7-8 TGTGCCAGCAGCTTAAGGACAGGGCTTTCACCCCTCCACTTT CASSLRTGLSPLHF
many TRBJ2-5 NA TRBV5-1 TGCGCCAGCAGTGACGGCAGCTTTCTAGAGACCCAGTACTTC CASSDGSFLETQYF
many TRBJ2-3 TRBD2 TRBV28 TGTGCCAGCAGTTTATTGGGGGGGGAAGGATTTAGGGATACGCAGTATTTT CASSLLGGEGFRDTQYF
many TRBJ2-5 NA TRBV2 TGTGCCAGCAAGACGGGGGACCAAGAGACCCAGTACTTC CASKTGDQETQYF
many TRBJ1-3 NA TRBV7-6 TGTGCCAGCAGCTTAGGTGGACCACCGGGCTCTGGAAACACCATATATTTT CASSLGGPPGSGNTIYF
many TRBJ2-5 TRBD1 TRBV24-1 TGTGCCACCAGTGAAACGGGACAGGGTCGTCAAGAGACCCAGTACTTC CATSETGQGRQETQYF
many TRBJ1-5 NA TRBV18 TGTGCCAGCTCCTTTAAGGCAGGGGACAATCAGCCCCAGCATTTT CASSFKAGDNQPQHF
NA TRBJ2-3 NA TRBV7-9 TGTGCCAGCAGCTACGATCCCGGGGATACGCAGTATTTT CASSYDPGDTQYF
many TRBJ1-1 NA TRBV29-1 TGCAGCGCCGGAAAGGGAGAGAACACTGAAGCTTTCTTT CSAGKGENTEAFF
few TRBJ2-5 TRBD2 TRBV6-5 TGTGCCAGCACCCACGGGGGGATTGGGACCCAGTACTTC CASTHGGIGTQYF
many TRBJ1-6 TRBD1 TRBV5-1 TGCGCCAGCAGCCAGGGACAGGGGAGGAATTCACCCCTCCACTTT CASSQGQGRNSPLHF
many TRBJ1-5 TRBD1 TRBV28 TGTGCCAGCAGGACAGGGGTGAGCAATCAGCCCCAGCATTTT CASRTGVSNQPQHF